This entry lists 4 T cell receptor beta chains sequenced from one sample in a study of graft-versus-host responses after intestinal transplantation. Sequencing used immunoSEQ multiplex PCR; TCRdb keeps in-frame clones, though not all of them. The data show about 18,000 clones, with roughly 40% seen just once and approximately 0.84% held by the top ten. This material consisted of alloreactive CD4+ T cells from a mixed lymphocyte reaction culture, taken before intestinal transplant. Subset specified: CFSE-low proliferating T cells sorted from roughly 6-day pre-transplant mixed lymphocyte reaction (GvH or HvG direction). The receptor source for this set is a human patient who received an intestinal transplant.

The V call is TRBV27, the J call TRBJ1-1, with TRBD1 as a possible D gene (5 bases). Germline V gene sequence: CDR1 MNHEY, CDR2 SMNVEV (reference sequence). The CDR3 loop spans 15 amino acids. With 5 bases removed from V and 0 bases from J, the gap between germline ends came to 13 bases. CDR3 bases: TGTGCCAGCAGTCCATCTAGGGGAATGAACACTGAAGCTTTCTTT. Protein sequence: CASSPSRGMNTEAFF.

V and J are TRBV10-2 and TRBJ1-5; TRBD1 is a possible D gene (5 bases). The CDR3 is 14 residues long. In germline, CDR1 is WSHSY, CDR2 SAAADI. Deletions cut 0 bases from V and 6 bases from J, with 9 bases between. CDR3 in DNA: TGCGCCAGCAGTGAGTCGGGGGGTGGTCAGCCCCAGCATTTT. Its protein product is CASSESGGGQPQHF.

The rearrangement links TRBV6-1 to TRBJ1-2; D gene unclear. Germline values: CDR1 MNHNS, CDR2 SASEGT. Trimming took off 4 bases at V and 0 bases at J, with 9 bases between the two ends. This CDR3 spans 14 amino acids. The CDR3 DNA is TGTGCCAGCAGTGTTCGGAAACCTAACTATGGCTACACCTTC. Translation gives CASSVRKPNYGYTF.

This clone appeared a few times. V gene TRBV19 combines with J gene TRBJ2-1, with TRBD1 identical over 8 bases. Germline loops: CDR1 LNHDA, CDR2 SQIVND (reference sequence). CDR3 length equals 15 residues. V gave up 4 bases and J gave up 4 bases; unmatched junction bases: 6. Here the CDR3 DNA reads TGTGCCAGTAGTACCTCCGGGACAGGATACAATGAGCAGTTCTTC. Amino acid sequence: CASSTSGTGYNEQFF. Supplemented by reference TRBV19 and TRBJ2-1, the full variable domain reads DGGITQSPKYLFRKEGQNVTLSCEQNLNHDAMYWYRQDPGQGLRLIYYSQIVNDFQKGDIAEGYSVSREKKESFPLTVTSAQKNPTAFYLCASSTSGTGYNEQFFGPGTRLTVL.